The 28 T cell receptor beta chains reported below all come from one sample, sequenced in a study of spatial heterogeneity in lung cancer. TCRdb reprocessed the 5' RACE reads with MiXCR, giving one entry per CDR3 protein. Of about 7,800 distinct CDR3 sequences listed, roughly 8.6% are singletons. Sample time point: sample taken at primary tumor resection. The input for sequencing was PBMCs, taken at surgery. The receptors originated from a male donor with early-stage non-small cell lung cancer.

This clonotype was detected many times. The chain couples TRBV20-1 to TRBJ2-2, with D possibly matching TRBD1 (5 bases). Looked up from germline, CDR1 is DFQATT and CDR2 is SNEGSKA (reference sequence). CDR3 length equals 13 residues. Between the trimmed V and J ends, which lost 5 bases and 4 bases, there was a span of 11 bases. As DNA, the CDR3 is TGCAGTGCTCTTGACAGAGGCACCGGGGAGCTGTTTTTT. Its protein product is CSALDRGTGELFF.

This clonotype has ten or more counts. This sequence joins TRBV20-1 and TRBJ1-2, with D possibly being TRBD1 (6 bases). Between the trimmed V and J ends, which lost 0 bases and 4 bases, there was a span of 9 bases. Germline CDR1 reads DFQATT; CDR2 reads SNEGSKA (reference sequence). The CDR3 length is 13 residues. This chain's CDR3 is CSARERGGYGYTF. CDR3 nucleotide sequence: TGCAGTGCTAGAGAACGAGGGGGCTATGGCTACACCTTC.

This clonotype was seen at least ten times. J is TRBJ1-1 and V is TRBV27, with D possibly being TRBD1 (5 bases). V was clipped by 5 bases and J by 8 bases, with 15 bases between them. Germline V gene lookup returns CDR1 MNHEY and CDR2 SMNVEV (reference sequence). The CDR3 has 13 amino acids. In DNA form, the CDR3 reads TGTGCCAGCAGTCTACATGGGGCAGCAGAAGCTTTCTTT. Its protein is CASSLHGAAEAFF.

In its sample, this clonotype was seen many times. Here the CDR3 reads CASSPGLAGAEEQFF. As DNA, the CDR3 is TGTGCCAGCAGCCCAGGACTAGCGGGAGCCGAGGAGCAGTTCTTC. The V and J genes are TRBV14 and TRBJ2-1; TRBD2 matches at 13 bases. Germline CDR1 and CDR2: SGHDN and FVKESK. Losses at the gene ends were 4 bases for V and 10 bases for J; bases not matched to a gene: 7. There are 15 residues in the CDR3.

This clonotype is large by share. The genes are TRBV7-9 and TRBJ1-2; 7 bases are a match to TRBD1. The CDR3 runs 14 residues. Germline V gene lookup returns CDR1 SEHNR and CDR2 FQNEAQ (reference sequence). V lost 4 bases to trimming and J lost 8 bases; unmatched junction nucleotides: 10. The DNA for the CDR3 is TGTGCCAGCAGCTCGACCCGGGACAGCCTAGGCTACACCTTC. Protein sequence: CASSSTRDSLGYTF.

By frequency in the sample, this clonotype is medium-sized. This chain uses TRBV7-2 with TRBJ2-7; unclear D gene. V was shortened by 1 base and J by 6 bases, with 16 bases between the two germline ends. Germline CDR1 reads SGHTA; CDR2 reads FQGNSA. The CDR3 loop spans 15 amino acids. Written as DNA, the CDR3 is TGTGCCAGCAGCTTAGAAGGTGGAACAACACGCGAGCAGTACTTC. Translation gives CASSLEGGTTREQYF.

This clonotype was recorded at least ten times. The V gene is TRBV19, the J gene TRBJ2-1; D might be TRBD1 or TRBD2, each matching 5 bases. Trimming removed 5 bases from V and 5 bases from J, with 19 bases in between. The germline V gene encodes CDR1 LNHDA and CDR2 SQIVND (reference sequence). This CDR3 spans 16 amino acids. CDR3 DNA: TGTGCCAGTAGTTTCCTCCGGGGCCGGGGTAACAATGAGCAGTTCTTC. This translates into CASSFLRGRGNNEQFF.

In its sample, this clonotype was seen many times. The chain carries TRBV9 and TRBJ2-7, with TRBD2 matching over 8 bases. V lost 0 bases, J lost 3 bases, and 8 bases stayed unmatched. The V gene's germline CDR1 is SGDLS and CDR2 YYNGEE. The CDR3 contains 16 residues. This CDR3 is CASSVGAGGPIYEQYF. For the CDR3, the DNA is TGTGCCAGCAGCGTAGGGGCGGGAGGTCCTATCTACGAGCAGTACTTC.

The sample holds many counts of this clonotype. The chain links TRBV7-9 to TRBJ2-7, with D perhaps TRBD2 (6 bases). Germline lookup yields CDR1 SEHNR and CDR2 FQNEAQ (reference sequence). V was cut by 2 bases and J by 4 bases, with 9 bases left in between. This CDR3 comprises 13 residues. CDR3 coding DNA: TGTGCCAGCAGCTTATCGGGGGAATACGAGCAGTACTTC. It translates to CASSLSGEYEQYF.

Many counts were recorded for this clonotype. This chain links TRBV12-3 or TRBV12-4 with TRBJ2-7; TRBD2 aligns across 10 bases. There are 15 residues in the CDR3. V dropped 3 bases and J dropped 5; count of bases not matched to a gene: 7. In DNA, the CDR3 is TGTGCCAGCAGTTTCCAAGCGGGAGGGCCCCACGAGCAGTACTTC. Amino acids: CASSFQAGGPHEQYF.

This clonotype has a count of ten or more. An end of the junction differs from the germline gene, which may be a read error. The CDR3 here is CATSDDGNQPQHF. CDR3 coding DNA: TGTGCCACCAGTGATGACGGGAATCAACCCCAGCATTTT. The V and J genes are TRBV24-1 and TRBJ1-5; D gene uncertain. The CDR3 runs to 13 residues. Germline V gene lookup returns CDR1 KGHDR and CDR2 SFDVKD.

This clonotype has a count of ten or more. The chain combines TRBV20-1 with TRBJ2-1; 8 bases agree with TRBD2. CDR3 size: 17 residues. CDR1 DFQATT and CDR2 SNEGSKA come from the germline V gene (reference sequence). Losses at the gene ends were 4 bases for V and 3 bases for J; bases not matched to a gene: 14. CDR3 region: CSANPGEAGGIYNEQFF. The CDR3 DNA reads as TGCAGTGCTAACCCGGGTGAGGCGGGAGGTATCTACAATGAGCAGTTCTTC.

This clonotype has ten or more counts. This sequence joins TRBV12-3 or TRBV12-4 and TRBJ2-6; D call uncertain. Trimming cost V 5 bases and J 0 bases, with 8 bases left between them. The length of the CDR3 is 15 residues. For the CDR3, the DNA is TGTGCCAGCAGTCAAACCCGCTCTGGGGCCAACGTCCTGACTTTC. This codes for CASSQTRSGANVLTF.

This clonotype has at least ten counts. The rearrangement joins TRBV4-3 to TRBJ2-1, with no clear D. The CDR3 runs to 15 residues. V lost 0 bases and J lost 0, with 6 bases in between. The germline V gene encodes CDR1 LGHNA and CDR2 YSLEER. As DNA, the CDR3 is TGCGCCAGCAGCCAAGAAGATCGCTCCTACAATGAGCAGTTCTTC. Amino acids: CASSQEDRSYNEQFF.

This clonotype occurred a few times. V usage is TRBV6-6 and J usage is TRBJ2-2; 9 bases fit TRBD2. Looked up from germline, CDR1 is MNHNY and CDR2 is SVGAGI (reference sequence). V dropped 5 bases and J dropped 7; count of bases not matched to a gene: 5. CDR3 length equals 14 residues. The CDR3 spells CASSPLAGIGELFF. The DNA of the CDR3 is TGTGCCAGCAGTCCCCTAGCGGGGATCGGGGAGCTGTTTTTT.

The sample holds many counts of this clonotype. The chain joins TRBV7-2 to TRBJ2-7; no firm D call. The CDR3 spans 12 residues. From germline, CDR1 is SGHTA and CDR2 FQGNSA. The ends were cut back, 4 bases at V and 6 bases at J, with 10 bases in the middle. The CDR3 DNA is TGTGCCAGCAGCTCTGGGATGGGCGAGCAGTACTTC. This sequence encodes CASSSGMGEQYF.

This clonotype appeared many times. The chain combines TRBV5-1 with TRBJ2-2; 9 bases map to TRBD1. V gave up 4 bases and J gave up 6 bases; unmatched junction bases: 7. CDR3 size: 15 residues. Looked up from germline, CDR1 is SGHRS and CDR2 is YFSETQ. In DNA, the CDR3 is TGCGCCAGCAGCCAAAGGACAGGGGAGGCCGGGGAGCTGTTTTTT. It specifies CASSQRTGEAGELFF.

This clonotype has at least ten counts. The chain carries TRBV5-8 and TRBJ2-7; 8 bases fit TRBD2. The trim removed 1 base at V and 4 bases at J, leaving 10 bases unmatched. The CDR3 is 16 residues long. Germline CDR1 is SGHTS and CDR2 is YDEGEE. CDR3 in amino acids: CASSLTRASGRYEQYF. In DNA form, the CDR3 reads TGTGCCAGCAGCTTGACCAGGGCTAGCGGGCGGTACGAGCAGTACTTC.

This clonotype was counted at least ten times. This chain joins TRBV6-6 and TRBJ1-5, with TRBD1 matching over 7 bases. V was clipped by 5 bases and J by 3 bases; unmatched bases: 4. The CDR3 sequence is 14 residues long. Per the germline V gene, CDR1 is MNHNY and CDR2 is SVGAGI (reference sequence). The CDR3: CASSPDRDNQPQHF. The CDR3 nucleotides read TGTGCCAGCAGTCCCGACAGGGACAATCAGCCCCAGCATTTT.

This clonotype has a handful of counts. The chain is built from TRBV11-1 and TRBJ2-5, with D perhaps matching TRBD2 (5 bases). CDR3 length: 13 residues. The germline gives CDR1 SGHAT, CDR2 FQDESV (reference sequence). Trimming pared 5 bases from V and 5 bases from J, leaving 12 bases between. The CDR3 DNA sequence: TGTGCCAGCAGCAGCGGTGTGGGGGAGACCCAGTACTTC. Its translation: CASSSGVGETQYF.

The table lists this clonotype with many counts. The CDR3 loop is CASSLAGTDNEQFF. CDR3 sequence (DNA): TGTGCCAGCAGCTTAGCAGGGACCGACAATGAGCAGTTCTTC. The chain uses TRBV7-9 and TRBJ2-1; D might be TRBD1 or TRBD2, each matching 5 bases. The CDR3 consists of 14 residues. Germline V gives CDR1 SEHNR, CDR2 FQNEAQ (reference sequence). The germline V and J ends were trimmed by 0 bases and 5 bases, with 8 bases remaining between them. Filled out from reference TRBV7-9 and TRBJ2-1, the complete variable domain reads DTGVSQNPRHKITKRGQNVTFRCDPISEHNRLYWYRQTLGQGPEFLTYFQNEAQLEKSRLLSDRFSAERPKGSFSTLEIQRTEQGDSAMYLCASSLAGTDNEQFFGPGTRLTVL.

This clonotype has more than one count but fewer than ten. The rearrangement joins TRBV6-2 or TRBV6-3 to TRBJ1-5; possibly TRBD1 for D (6 bases). The CDR3 spans 14 residues. Germline assignment: CDR1 MNHEY and CDR2 SVGEGT. Deletions cut 4 bases from V and 6 bases from J, with 13 bases between. The CDR3: CASSSTGYRQPQHF. DNA of the CDR3: TGTGCCAGCAGTTCCACAGGGTATCGTCAGCCCCAGCATTTT.

This clonotype has a count of ten or more. V gene TRBV20-1 combines with J gene TRBJ1-5, with D unresolved. Germline V gives CDR1 DFQATT, CDR2 SNEGSKA (reference sequence). V was clipped by 3 bases and J by 7 bases, with 7 bases between them. The CDR3 extends over 11 amino acids. CDR3 loop: CSASAGQPQHF. In nucleotides, the CDR3 is TGCAGTGCTAGCGCGGGGCAGCCCCAGCATTTT.

This clonotype was recorded many times. The gene calls are TRBV24-1 and TRBJ2-1; 7 bases align to TRBD2. Trimming removed 5 bases from V and 4 bases from J; junction bases left unmatched: 10. CDR3 size: 16 residues. Germline CDR1 and CDR2: KGHDR and SFDVKD. CDR3 in amino acids: CATSGVGGVHYNEQFF. In DNA form, the CDR3 reads TGTGCCACCAGTGGTGTGGGAGGGGTACATTACAATGAGCAGTTCTTC.

This clonotype has at least ten counts. The genes are TRBV3-1 and TRBJ2-1, with 11 bases identical to TRBD2. Looked up from germline, CDR1 is LGHDT and CDR2 is YNNKEL (reference sequence). Trimming removed 0 bases from V and 9 bases from J; junction bases left unmatched: 7. The CDR3 extends over 16 amino acids. The CDR3 DNA reads as TGTGCCAGCAGCCAAGATGGTACTAGCGGGAGTACTGAGCAGTTCTTC. The encoded protein is CASSQDGTSGSTEQFF.

This chain connects TRBV3-1 to TRBJ2-2; 7 positions match TRBD2. The junction had 6 bases not matched to a gene; V was cut back by 4 bases and J by 4 bases. The germline CDR1 and CDR2 sequences are LGHDT and YNNKEL (reference sequence). This CDR3 region has 15 residues. The DNA for the CDR3 is TGTGCCAGCAGCCGGGGAGGGTCCCGCACCGGGGAGCTGTTTTTT. Its protein product is CASSRGGSRTGELFF.

This clonotype was recorded at least ten times. CDR3 protein: CATGDGNTGELFF. Here the CDR3 DNA reads TGTGCCACCGGGGACGGGAACACCGGGGAGCTGTTTTTT. The chain uses TRBV24-1 and TRBJ2-2, with D tentatively TRBD1 or TRBD2 (5 bases each). Germline V CDR1 and CDR2: KGHDR, SFDVKD. V lost 9 bases and J 1 base, leaving 8 bases between the germline ends. CDR3 length: 13 residues.

This clonotype is medium-sized. The CDR3 region has the DNA TGTGCCAGCACCGTCGGCGGGGACAGGGAAGTTAAGCAGTTCTTC. Translated, it gives CASTVGGDREVKQFF. The chain joins TRBV6-2 or TRBV6-3 to TRBJ2-1; 9 bases align to TRBD1. Germline loops: CDR1 MNHEY, CDR2 SVGEGT. The CDR3 is made up of 15 amino acids. The trim removed 7 bases at V and 11 bases at J, leaving 15 bases unmatched.